The clone carrying this T cell receptor beta chain was counted only a few times. Its specificity is not known. The length of the CDR3 is 18 residues. The junction had 10 bases not matched to a gene; V was cut back by 5 bases and J by 0 bases. CDR1 MDHEN and CDR2 SYDVKM come from the germline V gene. This record belongs to a study of T-cell memory formation after mild COVID-19. Study background: TCR clusters mostly belonged to single donors.

Whole-study results and caveats: Detection of some responders pre-infection suggested pre-existing cross-reactive memory T cells participated. Largely, contracting CD4+ clones fell within CM and EM, and contracting CD8+ clones within EMRA.

5'RACE with constant-segment primers yielded barcoded, UMI-tagged TCR alpha and TCR beta cDNA libraries. MiXCR, applied by TCRdb to the 5' RACE reads, yields one record per CDR3 protein. The sample includes about 290,000 distinct CDR3 sequences, approximately 15% of them seen just once. The sequenced material came from PBMCs or a T cell subset sorted from them (not recorded which). This sequence joins TRBV28 and TRBJ1-6; 7 bases agree with TRBD1. This clonotype was obtained from a young man who had mild COVID-19 (a few samples of this study predate the infection). Cell type and time point are not known. The CDR3 protein is CASSLRTGARSYNSPLHF. CDR3 nucleotides: TGTGCCAGCAGTCTTCGTACAGGGGCCCGCTCCTATAATTCACCCCTCCACTTT.